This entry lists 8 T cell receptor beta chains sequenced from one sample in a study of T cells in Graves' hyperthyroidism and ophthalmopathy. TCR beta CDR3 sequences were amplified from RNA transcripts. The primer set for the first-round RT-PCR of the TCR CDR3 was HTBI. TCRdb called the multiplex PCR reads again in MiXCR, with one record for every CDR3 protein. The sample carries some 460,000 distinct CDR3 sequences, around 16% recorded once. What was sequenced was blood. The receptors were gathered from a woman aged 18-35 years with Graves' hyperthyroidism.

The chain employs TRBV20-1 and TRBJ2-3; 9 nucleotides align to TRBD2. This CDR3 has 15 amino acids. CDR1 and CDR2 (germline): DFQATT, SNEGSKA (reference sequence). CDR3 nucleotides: TGCAGCCCCGGGAGGACTAGCGCGAACACAGATACGCAGTATTTT. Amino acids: CSPGRTSANTDTQYF.

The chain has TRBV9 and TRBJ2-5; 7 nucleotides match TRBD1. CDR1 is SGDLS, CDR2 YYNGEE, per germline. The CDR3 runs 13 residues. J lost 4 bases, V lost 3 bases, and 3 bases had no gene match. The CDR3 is CASSASGGETQYF. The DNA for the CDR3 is TGTGCCAGCAGCGCCTCAGGGGGAGAGACCCAGTACTTC.

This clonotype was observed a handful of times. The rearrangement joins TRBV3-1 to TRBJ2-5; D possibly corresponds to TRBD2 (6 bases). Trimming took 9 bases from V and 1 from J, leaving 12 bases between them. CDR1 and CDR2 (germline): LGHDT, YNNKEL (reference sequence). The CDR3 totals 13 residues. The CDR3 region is CASRRATQETQYF. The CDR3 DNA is TGTGCCAGTAGGAGGGCTACCCAAGAGACCCAGTACTTC.

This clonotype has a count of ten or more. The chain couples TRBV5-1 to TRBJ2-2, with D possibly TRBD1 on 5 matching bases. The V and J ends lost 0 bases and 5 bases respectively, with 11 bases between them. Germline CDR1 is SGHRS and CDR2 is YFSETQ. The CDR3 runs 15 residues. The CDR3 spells CASSLEQGWTGELFF. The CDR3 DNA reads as TGCGCCAGCAGCTTGGAGCAGGGATGGACCGGGGAGCTGTTTTTT.

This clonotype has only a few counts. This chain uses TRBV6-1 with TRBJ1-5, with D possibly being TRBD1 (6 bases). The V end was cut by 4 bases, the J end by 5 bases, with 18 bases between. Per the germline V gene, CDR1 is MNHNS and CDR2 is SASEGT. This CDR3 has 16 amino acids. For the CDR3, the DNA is TGTGCCAGCAGTGCCCTCGGGGGGACAAAACATCAGCCCCAGCATTTT. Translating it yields CASSALGGTKHQPQHF.

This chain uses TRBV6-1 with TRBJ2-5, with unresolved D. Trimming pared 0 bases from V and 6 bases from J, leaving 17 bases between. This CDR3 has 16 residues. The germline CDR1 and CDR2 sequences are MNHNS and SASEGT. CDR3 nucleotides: TGTGCCAGCAGTGAAGCGCTAAGGGCGATTCGTCAGACCCAGTACTTC. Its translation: CASSEALRAIRQTQYF.

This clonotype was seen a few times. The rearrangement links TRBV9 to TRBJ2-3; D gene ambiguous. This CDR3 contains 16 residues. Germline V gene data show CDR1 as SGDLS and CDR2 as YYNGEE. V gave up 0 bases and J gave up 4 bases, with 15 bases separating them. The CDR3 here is CASSVEGGYLPDTQYF. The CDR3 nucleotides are TGTGCCAGCAGCGTAGAGGGTGGATACCTCCCAGATACGCAGTATTTT.

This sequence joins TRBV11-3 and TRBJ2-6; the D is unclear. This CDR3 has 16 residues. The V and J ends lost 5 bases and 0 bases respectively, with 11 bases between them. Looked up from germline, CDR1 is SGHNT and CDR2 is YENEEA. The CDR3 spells CASSPRPDSGANVLTF. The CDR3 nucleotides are TGTGCCAGCAGCCCCCGGCCGGACTCTGGGGCCAACGTCCTGACTTTC.